The 17 T cell receptor beta chains listed next were all sequenced from one sample in a study of blood T cells in healthy people across ages. A J-beta primer mix and a sample-barcoded 5' primer were used in a second PCR of about 7 to 12 cycles. One entry per CDR3 protein results from TCRdb running MiXCR on the 5' RACE reads. Altogether 800,000 to 1,300,000 distinct CDR3 sequences are present, about 25% being singletons, with the ten largest covering about 0.72%. These data are also associated with another study on T cells of mothers and their children.

The sample comprised blood. The receptors stem from a girl aged 2 to 10 in good health.

This clonotype was seen only a few times. The gene calls are TRBV11-2 and TRBJ2-1, with 7 bases that match TRBD1. V lost 2 bases, J lost 0 bases, and 10 bases stayed unmatched. Germline V lookup: CDR1 SGHAT, CDR2 FQNNGV. This CDR3 has 18 residues. The CDR3 sequence is CASSLPRQGKSSYNEQFF. CDR3 coding DNA: TGTGCCAGCAGCTTACCCCGACAGGGTAAGAGCTCCTACAATGAGCAGTTCTTC. Using reference TRBV11-2 and TRBJ2-1 for the parts outside the CDR3, the full variable domain is EAGVAQSPRYKIIEKRQSVAFWCNPISGHATLYWYQQILGQGPKLLIQFQNNGVVDDSQLPKDRFSAERLKGVDSTLKIQPAKLEDSAVYLCASSLPRQGKSSYNEQFFGPGTRLTVL.

This clonotype was counted a few times. The chain uses TRBV12-5 and TRBJ2-5; the D gene could be TRBD1 or TRBD2 (5 bases each). The tail of the sequence fits TRBJ2-1 better, so the J call may be wrong. CDR3 length equals 14 residues. The germline V gene encodes CDR1 LGHNT and CDR2 FRNRAP. The CDR3 DNA reads as TGTGCTAGTGAAAGGGACGAGGAAGACAATGAGCAGTTCTTC. It is translated as CASERDEEDNEQFF.

This clonotype turned up a few times. The chain couples TRBV9 to TRBJ2-5; D gene unclear. The CDR3 has 15 residues. Germline assignment: CDR1 SGDLS and CDR2 YYNGEE. Deletions cut 0 bases from V and 5 bases from J, with 14 bases between. CDR3 in DNA: TGTGCCAGCAGCGTAGGCCTGCAGGCGCGGGAGACCCAGTACTTC. Amino acids: CASSVGLQARETQYF. The entire variable domain, with the rest obtained from reference TRBV9 and TRBJ2-5, is as follows: DSGVTQTPKHLITATGQRVTLRCSPRSGDLSVYWYQQSLDQGLQFLIQYYNGEERAKGNILERFSAQQFPDLHSELNLSSLELGDSALYFCASSVGLQARETQYFGPGTRLLVL.

The chain employs TRBV11-3 and TRBJ2-5, with unresolved D. The last part of the DNA fits TRBJ2-1 better; the J call may be wrong. The length of the CDR3 is 13 residues. CDR1 and CDR2 from the germline V gene are SGHNT and YENEEA. The CDR3 loop reads CASSPQSYNEQFF. CDR3 in DNA: TGTGCCAGCAGCCCCCAATCGTACAATGAGCAGTTCTTC.

This clonotype was recorded a few times. The rearrangement links TRBV28 to TRBJ2-5, with no clear D. Germline CDR1 and CDR2: MDHEN and SYDVKM. This CDR3 region has 13 residues. V lost 3 bases, J lost 5 bases, and 10 bases lay in between. The CDR3 DNA sequence: TGTGCCAGCAGTTTTAGTAGCTTTGAGACCCAGTACTTC. Its protein is CASSFSSFETQYF. Filled out from reference TRBV28 and TRBJ2-5, the complete variable domain reads DVKVTQSSRYLVKRTGEKVFLECVQDMDHENMFWYRQDPGLGLRLIYFSYDVKMKEKGDIPEGYSVSREKKERFSLILESASTNQTSMYLCASSFSSFETQYFGPGTRLLVL.

The CDR3 here is CASSVEGPYGYTF. The CDR3 coding sequence is TGTGCCAGCAGCGTAGAGGGGCCCTATGGCTACACCTTC. The rearrangement links TRBV9 to TRBJ1-2; maybe TRBD1 (5 bases). Trimming cost V 0 bases and J 4 bases, with 7 bases left between them. The CDR3 contains 13 residues. Germline V lookup: CDR1 SGDLS, CDR2 YYNGEE.

The chain employs TRBV3-1 and TRBJ1-3; weak D call: TRBD1 (6 bases). V lost 3 bases and J 0 bases, leaving 12 bases between the germline ends. CDR1 is LGHDT and CDR2 is YNNKEL in the germline V gene (reference sequence). This CDR3 spans 16 amino acids. DNA of the CDR3: TGTGCCAGCAGCCAGGGGGCCGGGAGCTCTGGAAACACCATATATTTT. It encodes CASSQGAGSSGNTIYF. Together with reference TRBV3-1 and TRBJ1-3, the CDR3 gives the full variable domain: DTAVSQTPKYLVTQMGNDKSIKCEQNLGHDTMYWYKQDSKKFLKIMFSYNNKELIINETVPNRFSPKSPDKAHLNLHINSLELGDSAVYFCASSQGAGSSGNTIYFGEGSWLTVV.

The chain carries TRBV29-1 and TRBJ2-5, with D perhaps TRBD1 or TRBD2 (6 bases each). Between the trimmed V and J ends, which lost 4 bases and 5 bases, there was a span of 14 bases. The germline V gene has CDR1 SQVTM and CDR2 ANQGSEA. The CDR3 loop spans 13 amino acids. The CDR3 spells CSVVGGQGETQYF. CDR3 bases: TGCAGCGTTGTAGGGGGGCAGGGGGAGACCCAGTACTTC.

In this sample, this clonotype turned up a few times. This rearrangement joins TRBV25-1 to TRBJ2-5, with 7 positions matching TRBD1. The CDR3 loop spans 16 amino acids. CDR1 is MGHDK, CDR2 SYGVNS, per germline. V was pared by 1 base and J by 5 bases, with 10 bases of the junction left unmatched. The CDR3 region has the DNA TGTGCCAGCAGTGAATGGGTGGGACAGCCGGGGGAGACCCAGTACTTC. Its protein is CASSEWVGQPGETQYF.

The V gene is TRBV7-9, the J gene TRBJ2-5, with 8 bases aligning to TRBD2. Germline V gene sequence: CDR1 SEHNR, CDR2 FQNEAQ (reference sequence). This CDR3 has 16 amino acids. After removal of 2 bases from V and 4 bases from J, the junction contained 9 bases not matched to a gene. The CDR3 DNA follows: TGTGCCAGCAGCTTACCCAGCGGGGGAACAACAGAGACCCAGTACTTC. It encodes CASSLPSGGTTETQYF.

This clonotype was seen at least ten times. The rearrangement uses TRBV24-1 and TRBJ1-1; maybe TRBD1 (6 bases). This CDR3 has 13 residues. The germline V and J ends were trimmed by 8 bases and 4 bases, with 13 bases remaining between them. Germline CDR1 reads KGHDR; CDR2 reads SFDVKD. Written as DNA, the CDR3 is TGTGCCACCACAACAGGGAGCAGCACTGAAGCTTTCTTT. As protein: CATTTGSSTEAFF.

The J gene is TRBJ2-5, the V gene TRBV9; D possibly corresponds to TRBD2 (7 bases). The CDR3 has 16 amino acids. The V end was cut by 4 bases, the J end by 4 bases, with 20 bases between. Germline CDR1 SGDLS, CDR2 YYNGEE. The CDR3: CASSFRGGGAGETQYF. DNA of the CDR3: TGTGCCAGCAGCTTCCGCGGAGGGGGGGCAGGAGAGACCCAGTACTTC. Supplemented by reference TRBV9 and TRBJ2-5, the full variable domain reads DSGVTQTPKHLITATGQRVTLRCSPRSGDLSVYWYQQSLDQGLQFLIQYYNGEERAKGNILERFSAQQFPDLHSELNLSSLELGDSALYFCASSFRGGGAGETQYFGPGTRLLVL.

This clonotype was detected only a few times. The chain combines TRBV6-1 with TRBJ1-4; no clear D gene. Trimming shortened V by 1 base and J by 8 bases, and 8 bases separated the two germline ends. Germline V lookup: CDR1 MNHNS, CDR2 SASEGT. The CDR3 has 13 residues. CDR3 bases: TGTGCCAGCAGTGAAGGATATTGGGAAAAACTGTTTTTT. Its translation: CASSEGYWEKLFF.

The V gene is TRBV29-1, the J gene TRBJ2-6; tentative D call: TRBD2 (6 bases). With 7 bases removed from V and 0 bases from J, the gap between germline ends came to 16 bases. There are 16 residues in the CDR3. CDR1 SQVTM and CDR2 ANQGSEA come from the germline V gene. DNA of the CDR3: TGCAGCGCATTGTACCCGGGGGACTCTGGGGCCAACGTCCTGACTTTC. Translating it yields CSALYPGDSGANVLTF.

The chain employs TRBV4-1 and TRBJ2-3, with unresolved D. Trimming stripped 4 bases from V and 0 bases from J, with 11 bases between. Germline-derived CDR1 and CDR2 are MGHRA and YSYEKL. This CDR3 has 15 amino acids. The CDR3 DNA follows: TGCGCCAGCAGCCGATCCCCTGCCAGCACAGATACGCAGTATTTT. Amino acids: CASSRSPASTDTQYF.

The chain recombines TRBV5-1 with TRBJ2-1, with 8 positions matching TRBD2. CDR1 SGHRS and CDR2 YFSETQ come from the germline V gene. J gave up 4 bases and V 0 bases, and 6 bases lay outside the gene matches. The CDR3 has 16 amino acids. CDR3 in DNA: TGCGCCAGCAGCTTGGCCAGCGGGAGAAGGTACAATGAGCAGTTCTTC. As protein: CASSLASGRRYNEQFF.

V and J are TRBV7-3 and TRBJ2-1; D is perhaps TRBD2 (6 bases). From germline, CDR1 is SGHTA and CDR2 FQGTGA. This CDR3 comprises 15 residues. V was trimmed by 5 bases and J by 5 bases, leaving 16 bases between them. The CDR3 DNA sequence: TGTGCCAGCAGCCTTAGCGGACTACTCCACAATGAGCAGTTCTTC. Translated, it gives CASSLSGLLHNEQFF.